Each of the 20 T cell receptor beta chains below was sequenced from the same sample in a study of blood T cell repertoires in COVID-19. Libraries were prepared by immunoSEQ multiplex PCR; TCRdb keeps only in-frame clonotypes and omits some of them. This sample yields about 250,000 clones, of which 86% are seen a single time; approximately 5.5% belongs to the top ten. Material: peripheral blood. All receptors come from an elderly woman with COVID-19, enrolled during active disease.

CDR3 in amino acids: CASSQEITGSYNEQFF. The CDR3 DNA is TGCGCCAGCAGCCAAGAGATAACAGGTAGTTACAATGAGCAGTTCTTC. V is TRBV4-1 and J is TRBJ2-1; D may be TRBD1 (5 bases). Germline values: CDR1 MGHRA, CDR2 YSYEKL. The V end lost 0 bases, the J end lost 4 bases, and 13 bases lay between the germline ends. The CDR3 extends over 16 amino acids.

The chain links TRBV7-2 to TRBJ2-1, with 8 bases matching TRBD1. Trimming at V came to 5 bases and at J to 9 bases, leaving 9 bases not matched to a gene. This CDR3 has 14 amino acids. Germline V gives CDR1 SGHTA, CDR2 FQGNSA. The CDR3 DNA sequence: TGTGCCAGCAGCACCGGACAGGGTCTCGGTGAGCAGTTCTTC. Protein product: CASSTGQGLGEQFF.

The chain is built from TRBV5-1 and TRBJ2-2; 8 positions match TRBD1. Germline V gene data show CDR1 as SGHRS and CDR2 as YFSETQ. The CDR3 is 13 residues long. After removal of 4 bases from V and 6 bases from J, the junction contained 2 bases not matched to a gene. The CDR3 is CASSPDRAGELFF. The CDR3 DNA is TGCGCCAGCAGCCCGGACAGGGCCGGGGAGCTGTTTTTT.

This chain connects TRBV6-8 to TRBJ1-1, with TRBD1 matching over 9 bases. The CDR3 totals 18 residues. Trimming removed 2 bases from V and 0 bases from J; junction bases left unmatched: 10. Germline CDR1 and CDR2: MNHGY and SAAAGT. CDR3 protein: CASSYTKTGGGLNTEAFF. The CDR3 bases are TGTGCCAGCAGTTACACGAAGACAGGGGGGGGGTTGAACACTGAAGCTTTCTTT.

A single count supports this clone. The chain couples TRBV11-2 to TRBJ2-7, with 9 bases that match TRBD1. Losses at the gene ends were 3 bases for V and 4 bases for J; bases not matched to a gene: 4. Germline CDR1 and CDR2: SGHAT and FQNNGV. The CDR3 spans 14 residues. The CDR3 protein is CASSLGQGGYEQYF. CDR3 nucleotides: TGTGCCAGCAGCTTGGGACAGGGAGGGTACGAGCAGTACTTC.

The V call is TRBV30, the J call TRBJ1-3; D gene ambiguous. Looked up from germline, CDR1 is GTSNPN and CDR2 is SVGIG (reference sequence). The CDR3 length is 16 residues. V was cut by 2 bases and J by 0 bases, with 14 bases left in between. The CDR3 DNA reads TGTGCCTGGAGTCCCCTGAGGGTTCCCTCTGGAAACACCATATATTTT. It codes for CAWSPLRVPSGNTIYF.

The gene calls are TRBV19 and TRBJ2-3, with 12 nucleotides matching TRBD1. The CDR3 is 15 amino acids. V lost 8 bases to trimming and J lost 4 bases; unmatched junction nucleotides: 7. Germline V gene lookup returns CDR1 LNHDA and CDR2 SQIVND (reference sequence). CDR3 coding DNA: TGTGCCAGTCTCAACCGGGACAGGGGGCCAGATACGCAGTATTTT. This codes for CASLNRDRGPDTQYF.

V is TRBV7-2 and J is TRBJ2-5, with D possibly matching TRBD2 (7 bases). CDR3 size: 15 residues. Between the trimmed V and J ends, which lost 2 bases and 3 bases, there was a span of 13 bases. Looked up from germline, CDR1 is SGHTA and CDR2 is FQGNSA. The CDR3 DNA is TGTGCCAGCAGCTTAAGGGGGGGGCGCGAAGAGACCCAGTACTTC. It translates to CASSLRGGREETQYF.

The CDR3 reads CASSFGRAYEQYF. CDR3 coding DNA: TGTGCCAGCAGCTTCGGCAGGGCCTACGAGCAGTACTTC. V and J are TRBV7-2 and TRBJ2-7; D perhaps matches TRBD1 (5 bases). This CDR3 spans 13 amino acids. V lost 3 bases and J lost 2, with 8 bases in between. Germline CDR1 reads SGHTA; CDR2 reads FQGNSA.

The V and J genes are TRBV4-2 and TRBJ1-6, with 8 bases fitting TRBD1. Germline CDR1 reads LGHNA; CDR2 reads YNFKEQ. This CDR3 is built from 15 residues. Unmatched junction bases numbered 4, after V lost 0 bases and J lost 9 bases. The CDR3 sequence: CASSQDTRGPSPLHF. The CDR3 DNA is TGTGCCAGCAGCCAAGATACCAGGGGGCCTTCACCCCTCCACTTT.

The chain employs TRBV12-3 or TRBV12-4 and TRBJ1-1; 10 bases map to TRBD1. CDR3 length equals 13 residues. With V trimmed by 1 base and J by 8 bases, 1 base remained unmatched. This CDR3 is CASSLGGQGEAFF. The CDR3 bases are TGTGCCAGCAGTTTAGGGGGACAGGGGGAAGCTTTCTTT.

This chain links TRBV7-9 with TRBJ2-2, with 9 nucleotides matching TRBD1. The CDR3 is 15 amino acids. Germline CDR1 and CDR2: SEHNR and FQNEAQ (reference sequence). V gave up 4 bases and J gave up 6 bases; unmatched junction bases: 6. CDR3 region: CASSSGTGISGELFF. Written as DNA, the CDR3 is TGTGCCAGCAGCTCCGGGACAGGGATATCCGGGGAGCTGTTTTTT.

The chain has TRBV18 and TRBJ1-1; D perhaps matches TRBD1 (6 bases). The CDR3 sequence is 16 residues long. CDR1 and CDR2 from the germline V gene are KGHSH and LQKENI. Trimming cost V 0 bases and J 2 bases, with 13 bases left between them. The CDR3 sequence: CASSPPPGVGNTEAFF. The CDR3 coding sequence is TGTGCCAGCTCACCACCCCCAGGGGTTGGTAACACTGAAGCTTTCTTT.

V and J are TRBV2 and TRBJ2-7; no definite D call. The CDR3 has 15 amino acids. V lost 4 bases to trimming and J lost 2 bases, with 15 bases between them. Looked up from germline, CDR1 is SNHLY and CDR2 is FYNNEI. DNA of the CDR3: TGTGCCAGCAGTGGGTTTGACTGGTTAACCTACGAGCAGTACTTC. It translates to CASSGFDWLTYEQYF.

V and J are TRBV2 and TRBJ2-7, with TRBD1 identical over 9 bases. The CDR3 has 13 residues. Germline V gives CDR1 SNHLY, CDR2 FYNNEI. Losses at the gene ends were 11 bases for V and 6 bases for J; bases not matched to a gene: 11. The CDR3 reads CAGNRDRDAEQYF. Written as DNA, the CDR3 is TGTGCCGGCAACCGGGACAGGGACGCCGAGCAGTACTTC.

The chain couples TRBV28 to TRBJ1-3; 7 bases map to TRBD1. Germline V CDR1 and CDR2: MDHEN, SYDVKM. With V trimmed by 6 bases and J by 2 bases, 10 bases remained unmatched. The CDR3 runs to 16 residues. Here the CDR3 reads CASSRREGAPGNTIYF. CDR3 sequence (DNA): TGTGCCAGCAGCAGGCGGGAGGGGGCTCCTGGAAACACCATATATTTT. Filled out from reference TRBV28 and TRBJ1-3, the complete variable domain reads DVKVTQSSRYLVKRTGEKVFLECVQDMDHENMFWYRQDPGLGLRLIYFSYDVKMKEKGDIPEGYSVSREKKERFSLILESASTNQTSMYLCASSRREGAPGNTIYFGEGSWLTVV.

Written as DNA, the CDR3 is TGTGCCAGCAGCCAAGATCTAAAGGGAGAGGGAGGTGAGCAGTTCTTC. This translates into CASSQDLKGEGGEQFF. The rearrangement joins TRBV4-2 to TRBJ2-1; tentative D call: TRBD2 (6 bases). Germline-derived CDR1 and CDR2 are LGHNA and YNFKEQ. V shed 0 bases and J shed 9 bases, with 18 bases lying between them. The length of the CDR3 is 16 residues.

This clone was seen just once. This chain joins TRBV3-1 (or the pseudogene TRBV3-2) and TRBJ2-2; 7 nucleotides agree with TRBD1. The CDR3 covers 13 residues. After removal of 6 bases from V and 6 bases from J, the junction contained 4 bases not matched to a gene. Germline V gives CDR1 LGHDT, CDR2 YNNKEL (reference sequence). Written as DNA, the CDR3 is TGTGCCAGCAGACGCCAGGGGGCCGGGGAGCTGTTTTTT. It yields the protein CASRRQGAGELFF.

The V call is TRBV9, the J call TRBJ1-6, with D possibly being TRBD1 (5 bases). The CDR3 consists of 14 residues. The germline V gene encodes CDR1 SGDLS and CDR2 YYNGEE. Trimming shortened V by 0 bases and J by 10 bases, and 11 bases separated the two germline ends. The CDR3 region has the DNA TGTGCCAGCAGCGTAGGAGGGGAGGGGTCACCCCTCCACTTT. It translates to CASSVGGEGSPLHF.

Many counts were recorded for this clone. The chain has TRBV30 and TRBJ2-7; D gene uncertain. Germline loops: CDR1 GTSNPN, CDR2 SVGIG (reference sequence). There are 12 residues in the CDR3. The V gene lost 0 bases and the J gene lost 3 bases, with 6 bases spanning the gap. The CDR3 spells CAWSVSYYEQYF. CDR3 coding DNA: TGTGCCTGGAGTGTTTCGTACTACGAGCAGTACTTC.